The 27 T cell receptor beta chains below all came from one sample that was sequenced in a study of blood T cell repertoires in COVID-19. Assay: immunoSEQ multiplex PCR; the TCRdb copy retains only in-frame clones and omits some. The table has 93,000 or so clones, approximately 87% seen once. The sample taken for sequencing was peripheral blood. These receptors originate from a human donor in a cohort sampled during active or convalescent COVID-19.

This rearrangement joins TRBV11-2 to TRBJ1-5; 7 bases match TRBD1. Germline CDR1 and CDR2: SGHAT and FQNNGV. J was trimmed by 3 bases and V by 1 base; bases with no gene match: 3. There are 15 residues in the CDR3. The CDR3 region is CASSLGGGPNQPQHF. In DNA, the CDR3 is TGTGCCAGCAGCTTAGGAGGGGGCCCCAATCAGCCCCAGCATTTT.

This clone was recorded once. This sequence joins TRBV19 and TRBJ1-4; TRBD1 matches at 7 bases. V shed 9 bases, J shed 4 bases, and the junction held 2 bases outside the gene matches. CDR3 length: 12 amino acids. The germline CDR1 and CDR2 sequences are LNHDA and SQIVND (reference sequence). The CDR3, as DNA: TGTGCCAGCTCAGGGGGTAATGAAAAACTGTTTTTT. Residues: CASSGGNEKLFF. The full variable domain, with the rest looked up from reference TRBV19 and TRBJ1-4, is DGGITQSPKYLFRKEGQNVTLSCEQNLNHDAMYWYRQDPGQGLRLIYYSQIVNDFQKGDIAEGYSVSREKKESFPLTVTSAQKNPTAFYLCASSGGNEKLFFGSGTQLSVL.

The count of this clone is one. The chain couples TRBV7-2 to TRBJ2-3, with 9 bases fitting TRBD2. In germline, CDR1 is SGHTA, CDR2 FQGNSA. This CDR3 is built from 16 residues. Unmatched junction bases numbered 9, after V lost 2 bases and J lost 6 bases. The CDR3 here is CASSLMGGGASDTQYF. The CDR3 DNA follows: TGTGCCAGCAGCTTAATGGGCGGGGGGGCCTCGGATACGCAGTATTTT.

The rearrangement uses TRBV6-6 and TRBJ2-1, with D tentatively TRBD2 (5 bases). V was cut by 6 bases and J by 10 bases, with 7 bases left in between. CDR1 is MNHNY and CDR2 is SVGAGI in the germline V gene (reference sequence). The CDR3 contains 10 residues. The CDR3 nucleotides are TGTGCCAGCAGACTAGTGGAGCAGTTCTTC. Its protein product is CASRLVEQFF.

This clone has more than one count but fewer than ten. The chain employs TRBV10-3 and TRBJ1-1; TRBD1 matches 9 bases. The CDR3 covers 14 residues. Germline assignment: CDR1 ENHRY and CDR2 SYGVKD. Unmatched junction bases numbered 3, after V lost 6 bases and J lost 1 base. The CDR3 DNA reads TGTGCCATCAGAGACAGGGGGAGGAACACTGAAGCTTTCTTT. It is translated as CAIRDRGRNTEAFF.

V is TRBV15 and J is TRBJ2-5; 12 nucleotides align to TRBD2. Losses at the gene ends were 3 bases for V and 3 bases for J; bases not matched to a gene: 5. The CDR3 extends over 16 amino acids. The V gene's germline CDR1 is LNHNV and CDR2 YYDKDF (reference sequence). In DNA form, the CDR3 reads TGTGCCACCAGCAGCCGACTAGCGGGGGCGAAAGAGACCCAGTACTTC. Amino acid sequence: CATSSRLAGAKETQYF.

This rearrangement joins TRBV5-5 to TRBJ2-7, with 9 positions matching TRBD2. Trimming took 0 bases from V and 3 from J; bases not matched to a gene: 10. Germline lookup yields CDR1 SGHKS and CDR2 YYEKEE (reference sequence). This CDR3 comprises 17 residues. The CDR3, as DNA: TGTGCCAGCAGCTTGGTTAGCGGGGGCCCCATTCGCTACGAGCAGTACTTC. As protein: CASSLVSGGPIRYEQYF.

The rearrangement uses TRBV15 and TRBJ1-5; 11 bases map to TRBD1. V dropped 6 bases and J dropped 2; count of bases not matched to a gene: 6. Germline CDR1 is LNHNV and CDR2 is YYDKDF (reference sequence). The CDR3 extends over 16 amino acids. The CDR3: CATRGQGGLGNQPQHF. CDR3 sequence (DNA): TGTGCCACCAGGGGACAGGGGGGATTGGGCAATCAGCCCCAGCATTTT.

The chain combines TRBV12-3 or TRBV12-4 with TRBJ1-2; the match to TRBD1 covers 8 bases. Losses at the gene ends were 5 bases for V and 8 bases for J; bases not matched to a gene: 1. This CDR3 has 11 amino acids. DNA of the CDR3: TGTGCCAGCAGTGACAGGGGCGGCTACACCTTC. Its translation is CASSDRGGYTF.

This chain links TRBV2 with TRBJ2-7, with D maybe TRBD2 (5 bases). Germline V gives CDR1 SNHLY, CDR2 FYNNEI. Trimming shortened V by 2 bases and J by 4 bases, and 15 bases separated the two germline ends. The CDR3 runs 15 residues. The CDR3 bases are TGTGCCAGCAGTGAAAATCGGGGTATCTTTTACGAGCAGTACTTC. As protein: CASSENRGIFYEQYF. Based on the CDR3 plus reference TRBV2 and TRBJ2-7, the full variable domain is EPEVTQTPSHQVTQMGQEVILRCVPISNHLYFYWYRQILGQKVEFLVSFYNNEISEKSEIFDDQFSVERPDGSNFTLKIRSTKLEDSAMYFCASSENRGIFYEQYFGPGTRLTVT.

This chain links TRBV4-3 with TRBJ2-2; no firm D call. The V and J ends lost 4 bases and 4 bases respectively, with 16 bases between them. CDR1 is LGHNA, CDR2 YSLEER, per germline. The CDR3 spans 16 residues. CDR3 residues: CASSPRIELTTGELFF. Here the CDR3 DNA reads TGCGCCAGCAGCCCCCGAATAGAACTTACCACCGGGGAGCTGTTTTTT.

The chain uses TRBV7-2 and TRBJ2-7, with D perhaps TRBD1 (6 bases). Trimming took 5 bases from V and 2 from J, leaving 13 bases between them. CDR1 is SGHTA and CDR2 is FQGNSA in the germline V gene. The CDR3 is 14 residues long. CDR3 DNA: TGTGCCAGCAGCCTGAGGCAGGGGCCCTACGAGCAGTACTTC. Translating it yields CASSLRQGPYEQYF.

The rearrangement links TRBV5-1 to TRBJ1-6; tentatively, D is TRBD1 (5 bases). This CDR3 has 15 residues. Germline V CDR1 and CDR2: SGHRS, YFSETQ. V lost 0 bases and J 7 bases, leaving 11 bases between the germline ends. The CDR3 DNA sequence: TGCGCCAGCAGCTTGGATTCAGCAGGGAATTCACCCCTCCACTTT. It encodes CASSLDSAGNSPLHF.

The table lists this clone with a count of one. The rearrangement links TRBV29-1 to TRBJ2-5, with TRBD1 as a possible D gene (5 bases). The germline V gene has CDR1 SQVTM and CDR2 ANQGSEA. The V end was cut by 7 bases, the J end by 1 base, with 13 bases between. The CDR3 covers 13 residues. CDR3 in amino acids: CSAPGQGQETQYF. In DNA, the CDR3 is TGCAGCGCCCCAGGGCAGGGCCAAGAGACCCAGTACTTC.

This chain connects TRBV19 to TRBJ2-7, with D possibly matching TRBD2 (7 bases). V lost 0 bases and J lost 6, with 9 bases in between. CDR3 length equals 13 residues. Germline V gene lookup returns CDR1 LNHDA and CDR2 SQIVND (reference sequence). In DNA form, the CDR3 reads TGTGCCAGTAGTATAGATCGGGGGGCCGAGCAGTACTTC. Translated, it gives CASSIDRGAEQYF. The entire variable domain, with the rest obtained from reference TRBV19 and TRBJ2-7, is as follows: DGGITQSPKYLFRKEGQNVTLSCEQNLNHDAMYWYRQDPGQGLRLIYYSQIVNDFQKGDIAEGYSVSREKKESFPLTVTSAQKNPTAFYLCASSIDRGAEQYFGPGTRLTVT.

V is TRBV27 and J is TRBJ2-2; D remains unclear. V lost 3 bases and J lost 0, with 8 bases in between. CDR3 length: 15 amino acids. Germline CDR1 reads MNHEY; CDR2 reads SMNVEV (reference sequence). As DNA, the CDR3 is TGTGCCAGCAGTTTTGTACAGACGAACACCGGGGAGCTGTTTTTT. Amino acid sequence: CASSFVQTNTGELFF.

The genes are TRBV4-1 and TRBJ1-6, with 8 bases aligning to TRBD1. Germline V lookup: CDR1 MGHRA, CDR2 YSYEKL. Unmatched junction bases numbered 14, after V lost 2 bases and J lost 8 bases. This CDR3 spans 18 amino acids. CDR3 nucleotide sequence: TGCGCCAGCAGCCAACCCTTCCGCCTAGACAGGGGACATTCACCCCTCCACTTT. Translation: CASSQPFRLDRGHSPLHF.

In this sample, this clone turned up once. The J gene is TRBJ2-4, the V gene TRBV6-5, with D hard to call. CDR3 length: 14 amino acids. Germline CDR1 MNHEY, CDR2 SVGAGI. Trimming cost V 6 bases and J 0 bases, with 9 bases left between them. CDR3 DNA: TGTGCCAGCAGATCGGGTCTAGCCAAAAACATTCAGTACTTC. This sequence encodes CASRSGLAKNIQYF.

The CDR3 region is CTSSQARGPRQGCEKLFF. The DNA for the CDR3 is TGCACCAGCAGCCAGGCTCGGGGACCCCGACAGGGATGTGAAAAACTGTTTTTT. The chain uses TRBV1 and TRBJ1-4; the table's D call, TRBD1, was not checked against the DNA. TRBV1 is classified as a pseudogene. This CDR3 has 18 residues.

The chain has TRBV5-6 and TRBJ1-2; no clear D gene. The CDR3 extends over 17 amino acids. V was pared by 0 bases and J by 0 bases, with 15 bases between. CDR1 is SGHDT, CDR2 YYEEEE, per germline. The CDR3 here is CASSLVRVIRANYGYTF. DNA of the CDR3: TGTGCCAGCAGCTTGGTACGGGTGATTCGAGCTAACTATGGCTACACCTTC.

For the CDR3, the DNA is TGTGCCAGCAGACCTTGGGGGACTAGCAATGAGCAGTTCTTC. This encodes CASRPWGTSNEQFF. The chain recombines TRBV28 with TRBJ2-1; 8 positions match TRBD2. The CDR3 totals 14 residues. Germline V CDR1 and CDR2: MDHEN, SYDVKM. Trimming removed 6 bases from V and 6 bases from J; junction bases left unmatched: 7.

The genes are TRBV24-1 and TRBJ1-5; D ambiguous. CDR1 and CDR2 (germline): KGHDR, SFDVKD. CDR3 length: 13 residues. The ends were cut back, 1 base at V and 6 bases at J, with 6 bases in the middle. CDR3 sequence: CATSDFGAQPQHF. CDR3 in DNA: TGTGCCACCAGTGATTTTGGAGCTCAGCCCCAGCATTTT.

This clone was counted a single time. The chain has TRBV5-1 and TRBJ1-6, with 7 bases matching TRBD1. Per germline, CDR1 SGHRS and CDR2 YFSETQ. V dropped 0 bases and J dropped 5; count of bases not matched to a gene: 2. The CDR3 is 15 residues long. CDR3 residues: CASSLDQGDNSPLHF. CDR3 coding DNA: TGCGCCAGCAGCTTGGACCAGGGGGATAATTCACCCCTCCACTTT.

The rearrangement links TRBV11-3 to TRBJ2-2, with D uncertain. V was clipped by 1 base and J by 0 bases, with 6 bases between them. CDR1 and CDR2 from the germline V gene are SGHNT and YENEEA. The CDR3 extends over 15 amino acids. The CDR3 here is CASSLVGANTGELFF. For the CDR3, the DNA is TGTGCCAGCAGCTTAGTTGGAGCGAACACCGGGGAGCTGTTTTTT.

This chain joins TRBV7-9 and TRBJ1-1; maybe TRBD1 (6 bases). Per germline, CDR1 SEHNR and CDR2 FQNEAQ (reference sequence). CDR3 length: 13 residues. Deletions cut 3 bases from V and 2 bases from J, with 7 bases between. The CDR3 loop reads CASSLGTNTEAFF. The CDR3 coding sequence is TGTGCCAGCAGCTTGGGGACAAACACTGAAGCTTTCTTT.

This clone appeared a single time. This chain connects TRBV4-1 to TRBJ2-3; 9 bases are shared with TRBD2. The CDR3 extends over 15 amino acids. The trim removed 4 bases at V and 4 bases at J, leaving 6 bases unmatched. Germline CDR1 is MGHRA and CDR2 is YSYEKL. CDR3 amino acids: CASSRFLAGSDTQYF. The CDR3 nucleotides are TGCGCCAGCAGCCGATTCCTAGCGGGGTCAGATACGCAGTATTTT.

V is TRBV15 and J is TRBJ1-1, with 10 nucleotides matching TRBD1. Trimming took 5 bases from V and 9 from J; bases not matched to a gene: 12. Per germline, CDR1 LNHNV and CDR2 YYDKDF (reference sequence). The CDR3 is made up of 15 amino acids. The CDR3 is CATSGSGDRGRQAFF. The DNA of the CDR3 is TGTGCCACCAGCGGCTCCGGAGACAGGGGGCGGCAAGCTTTCTTT.